The 12 T cell receptor beta chains below all came from one sample that was sequenced in a study of Graves' ophthalmopathy and Graves' hyperthyroidism. The authors amplified TCR beta CDR3 regions from RNA transcripts. Second-round multiplex PCR came after first-round RT-PCR with HTBI primers. From the multiplex PCR reads, TCRdb called clonotypes with MiXCR, one entry per CDR3 protein. The sample includes roughly 480,000 distinct CDR3 sequences, over 13% seen only once; the top ten take around 9.8%. What was sequenced was blood. Source of these receptors: a woman aged 25 to 45 with Graves' ophthalmopathy.

Ten or more counts support this clonotype. The CDR3 nucleotides read TGTGCCAGTACCAACAGAGGCGCCGGGGAGCTGTTTTTT. Translating it yields CASTNRGAGELFF. The V call is TRBV19, the J call TRBJ2-2; D not resolved. The CDR3 loop spans 13 amino acids. Looked up from germline, CDR1 is LNHDA and CDR2 is SQIVND (reference sequence). The V and J ends lost 7 bases and 6 bases respectively, with 12 bases between them.

The CDR3 here is CASSLTVDSQETQYF. The CDR3 DNA sequence: TGTGCCAGCAGCTTAACGGTTGACAGCCAAGAGACCCAGTACTTC. The chain couples TRBV7-3 to TRBJ2-5, with D maybe TRBD1 (5 bases). CDR1 and CDR2 from the germline V gene are SGHTA and FQGTGA. Trimming removed 0 bases from V and 1 base from J, with 9 bases in between. The CDR3 consists of 15 residues.

This clonotype was seen many times. The chain carries TRBV29-1 and TRBJ2-2; D remains unclear. Looked up from germline, CDR1 is SQVTM and CDR2 is ANQGSEA. V was pared by 5 bases and J by 0 bases, with 13 bases between. This CDR3 is 15 amino acids long. The CDR3 DNA is TGCAGCGTTAGAAGCACGAGAGCGAACACCGGGGAGCTGTTTTTT. Translating gives CSVRSTRANTGELFF.

This clonotype has ten or more counts. DNA for the CDR3: TGCAGTGCTAGAGGGGGGGGCCGCACTGAAGCTTTCTTT. Translation gives CSARGGGRTEAFF. V and J are TRBV20-1 and TRBJ1-1; maybe TRBD1 (6 bases). Germline CDR1 is DFQATT and CDR2 is SNEGSKA (reference sequence). CDR3 length equals 13 residues. Trimming left V 1 base short and J 4 bases short, with 10 bases between.

At least ten counts were recorded for this clonotype. This chain connects TRBV7-6 to TRBJ2-5, with unresolved D. This CDR3 is built from 14 residues. The germline V gene encodes CDR1 SGHVS and CDR2 FNYEAQ. Trimming took 4 bases from V and 0 from J, leaving 9 bases between them. The CDR3: CASSSDAYQETQYF. For the CDR3, the DNA is TGTGCCAGCAGCTCGGACGCATACCAAGAGACCCAGTACTTC.

A few counts support this clonotype. The chain joins TRBV6-1 to TRBJ1-1; unclear D gene. Deletions cut 5 bases from V and 11 bases from J, with 15 bases between. The CDR3 consists of 12 residues. CDR1 MNHNS and CDR2 SASEGT come from the germline V gene. The CDR3 loop reads CASSPTVPAAFF. Written as DNA, the CDR3 is TGTGCCAGCAGTCCAACCGTCCCTGCCGCTTTCTTT.

As concerns this clonotype: A much larger clone differs from this one at a single base, so this may be a read error. The chain employs TRBV12-5 and TRBJ1-1; D might be TRBD1 (5 bases). This CDR3 has 13 residues. Trimming left V 4 bases short and J 7 bases short, with 13 bases between. CDR1 is LGHNT and CDR2 is FRNRAP in the germline V gene. CDR3 nucleotide sequence: TGTGCTAGTGGTTCCTGGGGACGTATTGAAGCTTTCTTT. Encoded protein: CASGSWGRIEAFF. The entire variable domain, with the rest obtained from reference TRBV12-5 and TRBJ1-1, is as follows: DARVTQTPRHKVTEMGQEVTMRCQPILGHNTVFWYRQTMMQGLELLAYFRNRAPLDDSGMPKDRFSAEMPDATLATLKIQPSEPRDSAVYFCASGSWGRIEAFFGQGTRLTVV.

This clonotype was seen many times. The chain links TRBV12-3 or TRBV12-4 to TRBJ1-5; no definite D call. The germline V and J ends were trimmed by 4 bases and 5 bases, with 12 bases remaining between them. This CDR3 comprises 14 residues. CDR3 sequence: CASSSAVADQPQHF. CDR3 coding DNA: TGTGCCAGCAGTTCGGCAGTCGCGGATCAGCCCCAGCATTTT.

This clonotype was counted at least ten times. The V and J genes are TRBV11-3 and TRBJ1-3; possible D gene TRBD1, 5 bases. Trimming took 6 bases from V and 0 from J, leaving 6 bases between them. The CDR3 loop spans 13 amino acids. The germline V gene has CDR1 SGHNT and CDR2 YENEEA. The CDR3 DNA follows: TGTGCCAGCAGGGGGGACTCTGGAAACACCATATATTTT. Amino acid sequence: CASRGDSGNTIYF.

This clonotype was found many times. This rearrangement joins TRBV30 to TRBJ1-2; 11 nucleotides agree with TRBD1. The ends lost 3 bases at V and 4 bases at J; junction bases unmatched: 7. Germline-derived CDR1 and CDR2 are GTSNPN and SVGIG (reference sequence). The CDR3 spans 15 residues. The CDR3: CAWRDRGQDGYGYTF. CDR3 DNA sequence: TGTGCCTGGAGGGACAGGGGGCAGGATGGCTATGGCTACACCTTC. Full variable domain (outside the CDR3, taken from reference TRBV30 and TRBJ1-2): SQTIHQWPATLVQPVGSPLSLECTVEGTSNPNLYWYRQAAGRGLQLLFYSVGIGQISSEVPQNLSASRPQDRQFILSSKKLLLSDSGFYLCAWRDRGQDGYGYTFGSGTRLTVV.

This clonotype has ten or more counts. The chain links TRBV27 to TRBJ2-7; the match to TRBD2 covers 13 bases. The ends lost 2 bases at V and 5 bases at J; junction bases unmatched: 3. From germline, CDR1 is MNHEY and CDR2 SMNVEV (reference sequence). This CDR3 has 15 residues. The CDR3 loop is CASSLGTSGTHEQYF. As DNA, the CDR3 is TGTGCCAGCAGTTTAGGGACTAGCGGGACCCACGAGCAGTACTTC.

This clonotype was recorded many times. V gene TRBV6-1 combines with J gene TRBJ1-1, with 7 bases identical to TRBD1. CDR3 length equals 15 residues. V dropped 2 bases and J dropped 2; count of bases not matched to a gene: 5. CDR1 MNHNS and CDR2 SASEGT come from the germline V gene. The CDR3 loop reads CASSEIGTVNTEAFF. The CDR3 DNA is TGTGCCAGCAGTGAAATCGGGACAGTTAACACTGAAGCTTTCTTT.